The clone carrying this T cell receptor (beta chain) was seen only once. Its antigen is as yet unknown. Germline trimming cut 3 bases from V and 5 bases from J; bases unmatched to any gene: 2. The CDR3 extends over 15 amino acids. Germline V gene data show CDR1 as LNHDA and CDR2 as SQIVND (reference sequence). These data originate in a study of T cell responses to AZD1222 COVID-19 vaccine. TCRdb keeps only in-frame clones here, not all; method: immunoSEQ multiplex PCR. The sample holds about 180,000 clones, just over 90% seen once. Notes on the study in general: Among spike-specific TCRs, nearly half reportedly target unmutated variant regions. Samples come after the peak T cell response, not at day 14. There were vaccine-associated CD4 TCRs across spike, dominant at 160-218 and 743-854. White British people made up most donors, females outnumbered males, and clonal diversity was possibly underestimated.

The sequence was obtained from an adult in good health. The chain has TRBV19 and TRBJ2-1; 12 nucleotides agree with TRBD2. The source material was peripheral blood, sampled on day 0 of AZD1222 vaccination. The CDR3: CASSMGTSGHNEQFF. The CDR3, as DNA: TGTGCCAGTAGTATGGGGACTAGCGGGCACAATGAGCAGTTCTTC.